These 7 T cell receptor beta chains originate from one sample sequenced in a study of blood T cell repertoires in COVID-19. Clones were sequenced by immunoSEQ multiplex PCR, and TCRdb holds only the in-frame ones, with some missing. The data show hundreds of thousands of clones, about 84% seen once. The sample comprised PBMCs or T cells enriched from blood (not recorded which). Receptors were obtained from a woman between 50 and 59 years old who had recovered from COVID-19.

The chain carries TRBV6-1 and TRBJ2-1; a possible D gene is TRBD1 (6 bases). From germline, CDR1 is MNHNS and CDR2 SASEGT. The CDR3 is 15 amino acids. V was shortened by 2 bases and J by 0 bases, with 8 bases between the two germline ends. In DNA form, the CDR3 reads TGTGCCAGCAGTGAACAGGGGCCCTCCTACAATGAGCAGTTCTTC. It specifies CASSEQGPSYNEQFF.

The genes are TRBV6-5 and TRBJ2-2; D is unresolved. The CDR3 covers 13 residues. V lost 8 bases and J lost 2, with 9 bases in between. CDR1 and CDR2 from the germline V gene are MNHEY and SVGAGI. The CDR3 DNA reads TGTGCCAGCGAGCAACCCAACACCGGGGAGCTGTTTTTT. Encoded protein: CASEQPNTGELFF.

The chain recombines TRBV28 with TRBJ2-3; D perhaps matches TRBD2 (6 bases). Germline values: CDR1 MDHEN, CDR2 SYDVKM. The CDR3 consists of 15 residues. V dropped 5 bases and J dropped 3 bases, with 15 bases sitting between them. CDR3: CASSDRDGSTDTQYF. The CDR3 DNA is TGTGCCAGCAGTGATAGGGACGGGAGTACAGATACGCAGTATTTT.

The J gene is TRBJ1-4, the V gene TRBV7-2; 10 bases agree with TRBD1. The length of the CDR3 is 15 residues. With V trimmed by 5 bases and J by 8 bases, 8 bases remained unmatched. Looked up from germline, CDR1 is SGHTA and CDR2 is FQGNSA. CDR3: CASSTDRGLEEKLFF. In DNA, the CDR3 is TGTGCCAGCAGCACAGACAGGGGGCTGGAAGAAAAACTGTTTTTT.

V is TRBV4-2 and J is TRBJ2-7, with 9 bases matching TRBD2. The CDR3 consists of 16 residues. Trimming removed 0 bases from V and 6 bases from J; junction bases left unmatched: 9. Germline loops: CDR1 LGHNA, CDR2 YNFKEQ. CDR3 sequence reads: CASSQDRLAGSREQYF. For the CDR3, the DNA is TGTGCCAGCAGCCAAGATAGGCTAGCGGGAAGTCGCGAGCAGTACTTC.

This clone was counted between two and nine times. J is TRBJ1-5 and V is TRBV7-9; tentatively, D is TRBD1 (5 bases). The germline V gene encodes CDR1 SEHNR and CDR2 FQNEAQ (reference sequence). V lost 5 bases and J lost 4, with 12 bases in between. This CDR3 has 14 residues. CDR3 region: CASSATDPNQPQHF. The CDR3 bases are TGTGCCAGCAGCGCGACAGACCCAAATCAGCCCCAGCATTTT.

The rearrangement joins TRBV19 to TRBJ1-1; D perhaps matches TRBD1 (5 bases). The CDR3 contains 14 residues. Trimming left V 4 bases short and J 5 bases short, with 14 bases between. Germline assignment: CDR1 LNHDA and CDR2 SQIVND (reference sequence). Here the CDR3 DNA reads TGTGCCAGTAGTAGGACATTATCACAAACTGAAGCTTTCTTT. The encoded protein is CASSRTLSQTEAFF.